This T cell receptor (beta chain) was found in a study of T cell changes during pregnancy in multiple sclerosis. V lost 6 bases and J lost 1, with 16 bases in between. The length of the CDR3 is 16 residues. Germline V gene sequence: CDR1 ENHRY, CDR2 SYGVKD. Some clones are missing from TCRdb's copy, which holds only in-frame ones; the method was immunoSEQ multiplex PCR. The data show tens of thousands of clones, approximately 88% seen once. This TCR was recovered from a female donor with multiple sclerosis, enrolled in a pregnancy study. Sample: peripheral blood, taken in the first trimester of pregnancy. This chain links TRBV10-3 with TRBJ2-1, with D perhaps matching TRBD2 (5 bases). The DNA of the CDR3 is TGTGCCATCAGGGAGGCAGGCGAACGGTCCTACAATGAGCAGTTCTTC. Its translation: CAIREAGERSYNEQFF.